The 29 T cell receptor beta chains listed next were all sequenced from one sample in a study of OX40 agonist ivuxolimab in advanced cancers. TCRdb's table, derived via immunoSEQ multiplex PCR, lists solely in-frame clones and lacks some. The repertoire has tens of thousands of clones, around nine tenths of them found once; the top ten carry 0.6% to 0.85%. The starting material was CD4+ or CD8+ T cells sorted from blood, obtained in a trial of the OX40 agonist ivuxolimab. These receptors all come from an adult with an advanced solid tumor such as melanoma, head and neck, liver or kidney cancer.

V gene TRBV5-6 combines with J gene TRBJ2-7, with 9 bases lining up with TRBD1. Germline trimming cut 5 bases from V and 7 bases from J; bases unmatched to any gene: 10. The germline V gene has CDR1 SGHDT and CDR2 YYEEEE. CDR3 length: 14 amino acids. The CDR3 region is CASRGTGRTLEQYF. For the CDR3, the DNA is TGTGCCAGCAGGGGGACAGGGCGGACCCTAGAGCAGTACTTC.

This clone has just a few counts. The chain is built from TRBV5-1 and TRBJ2-7; the match to TRBD1 covers 10 bases. Per the germline V gene, CDR1 is SGHRS and CDR2 is YFSETQ. The CDR3 totals 18 residues. Unmatched junction bases numbered 15, after V lost 4 bases and J lost 2 bases. In DNA, the CDR3 is TGCGCCAGCAGCCCCGACAGGGGGCCTCCAGGAGGGGCCTACGAGCAGTACTTC. Amino acid sequence: CASSPDRGPPGGAYEQYF.

The chain links TRBV7-9 to TRBJ2-4; 9 bases line up with TRBD2. Germline V lookup: CDR1 SEHNR, CDR2 FQNEAQ (reference sequence). This CDR3 is 15 amino acids long. Trimming took 1 base from V and 8 from J; bases not matched to a gene: 6. The CDR3 DNA reads as TGTGCCAGCAGCTTAGGCGGACTAGCGTACGACATTCAGTACTTC. Translation gives CASSLGGLAYDIQYF.

The V and J genes are TRBV27 and TRBJ1-6; TRBD1 is a possible D gene (5 bases). Between the trimmed V and J ends, which lost 1 base and 2 bases, there was a span of 12 bases. The CDR3 is 17 residues long. Germline assignment: CDR1 MNHEY and CDR2 SMNVEV (reference sequence). This CDR3 is CASSLYMGTPYNSPLHF. CDR3 nucleotides: TGTGCCAGCAGTTTATATATGGGGACGCCCTATAATTCACCCCTCCACTTT.

This chain uses TRBV19 with TRBJ1-2; D not resolved. The germline gives CDR1 LNHDA, CDR2 SQIVND (reference sequence). Trimming took 9 bases from V and 4 from J, leaving 15 bases between them. This CDR3 comprises 13 residues. The CDR3 sequence: CASDSDWGYGYTF. For the CDR3, the DNA is TGTGCCAGCGACTCGGACTGGGGCTATGGCTACACCTTC.

The J gene is TRBJ2-7, the V gene TRBV6-5; TRBD1 might be the D (5 bases). Trimming took 0 bases from V and 2 from J, leaving 8 bases between them. The CDR3 consists of 14 residues. Per germline, CDR1 MNHEY and CDR2 SVGAGI. CDR3 coding DNA: TGTGCCAGCAGTTACTCGGACAATGCCTACGAGCAGTACTTC. The encoded protein is CASSYSDNAYEQYF.

The chain is built from TRBV7-8 and TRBJ2-7, with 9 bases that match TRBD2. Germline trimming cut 1 base from V and 0 bases from J; bases unmatched to any gene: 7. The CDR3 has 17 residues. Germline V lookup: CDR1 SGHVS, CDR2 FQNEAQ. The CDR3 DNA is TGTGCCAGCAGCTTAGTGGGGCGGGGGGGTCTCTCCTACGAGCAGTACTTC. It codes for CASSLVGRGGLSYEQYF. The full variable domain, with the rest looked up from reference TRBV7-8 and TRBJ2-7, is GAGVSQSPRYKVAKRGQDVALRCDPISGHVSLFWYQQALGQGPEFLTYFQNEAQLDKSGLPSDRFFAERPEGSVSTLKIQRTQQEDSAVYLCASSLVGRGGLSYEQYFGPGTRLTVT.

The rearrangement links TRBV9 to TRBJ2-7; 9 bases are a match to TRBD2. Per the germline V gene, CDR1 is SGDLS and CDR2 is YYNGEE. The trim removed 4 bases at V and 2 bases at J, leaving 10 bases unmatched. The CDR3 contains 16 residues. The DNA of the CDR3 is TGTGCCAGCAGCCGAAGAGGGGCGGGGGGGCCCTACGAGCAGTACTTC. Its protein product is CASSRRGAGGPYEQYF.

The rearrangement uses TRBV10-3 and TRBJ2-3; possibly TRBD2 for D (5 bases). CDR1 and CDR2 from the germline V gene are ENHRY and SYGVKD. Trimming removed 4 bases from V and 3 bases from J, with 11 bases in between. This CDR3 spans 14 amino acids. CDR3 protein: CAISAPGRTDTQYF. CDR3 DNA sequence: TGTGCCATCAGTGCTCCGGGAAGAACAGATACGCAGTATTTT.

This clone has only one observation. This rearrangement joins TRBV6-1 to TRBJ2-1, with D possibly being TRBD1 or TRBD2 (5 bases each). CDR3 length equals 13 residues. V lost 5 bases and J lost 9, with 14 bases in between. Germline-derived CDR1 and CDR2 are MNHNS and SASEGT. CDR3 nucleotide sequence: TGTGCCAGCAGTTGGGGACGTCTTCGTGAGCAGTTCTTC. It encodes CASSWGRLREQFF.

J is TRBJ1-1 and V is TRBV6-5, with D perhaps TRBD1 (5 bases). The germline V gene has CDR1 MNHEY and CDR2 SVGAGI. Trimming removed 6 bases at V and 1 base at J, with 9 bases between. The CDR3 extends over 13 amino acids. CDR3 bases: TGTGCCAGCAGGGGCGACAGGAACACTGAAGCTTTCTTT. It yields the protein CASRGDRNTEAFF.

This chain connects TRBV7-2 to TRBJ1-1, with D perhaps matching TRBD1 (6 bases). Per germline, CDR1 SGHTA and CDR2 FQGNSA. Trimming removed 7 bases from V and 5 bases from J, with 14 bases in between. The length of the CDR3 is 13 residues. CDR3 DNA: TGTGCCAGCACCCCGGAGAGGGGGACTGAAGCTTTCTTT. Translating it yields CASTPERGTEAFF.

The chain couples TRBV7-2 to TRBJ1-5; tentatively, D is TRBD1 (6 bases). Looked up from germline, CDR1 is SGHTA and CDR2 is FQGNSA. This CDR3 comprises 18 residues. V dropped 1 base and J dropped 0 bases, with 16 bases sitting between them. The CDR3: CASSLGGLGTFSNQPQHF. For the CDR3, the DNA is TGTGCCAGCAGCTTAGGGGGCCTGGGGACATTTAGCAATCAGCCCCAGCATTTT.

The CDR3 DNA reads as TGTGCCAGCAGCCTTTCTACGCAGTATTTT. It encodes CASSLSTQYF. This chain joins TRBV5-8 and TRBJ2-3; no firm D call. Germline V gene sequence: CDR1 SGHTS, CDR2 YDEGEE. The CDR3 covers 10 residues. Trimming took off 4 bases at V and 8 bases at J, with 5 bases between the two ends.

The chain links TRBV10-3 to TRBJ2-7; the match to TRBD1 covers 11 bases. The CDR3 consists of 14 residues. CDR1 is ENHRY, CDR2 SYGVKD, per germline. The V gene end was trimmed by 6 bases and the J gene end by 2 bases; junction bases not matched to a gene: 3. The CDR3 here is CAISEDRGPYEQYF. CDR3 in DNA: TGTGCCATCAGCGAGGACAGGGGGCCCTACGAGCAGTACTTC.

A word on this clone: The same CDR3 also results from other DNA sequences found in this sample. V and J are TRBV19 and TRBJ2-3; D ambiguous. Per germline, CDR1 LNHDA and CDR2 SQIVND (reference sequence). The CDR3 covers 13 residues. V lost 3 bases, J lost 2 bases, and 6 bases lay in between. The CDR3 nucleotides read TGTGCCAGTAGTATTGCGGACACAGATACGCAGTATTTT. As protein: CASSIADTDTQYF.

The V call is TRBV5-1, the J call TRBJ2-2; D is ambiguous. V lost 0 bases and J lost 1, with 4 bases in between. Germline values: CDR1 SGHRS, CDR2 YFSETQ. The length of the CDR3 is 14 residues. CDR3 in DNA: TGCGCCAGCAGCTTGGGAGTGAACACCGGGGAGCTGTTTTTT. The encoded protein is CASSLGVNTGELFF. Drawing the rest from reference TRBV5-1 and TRBJ2-2, the complete variable domain is KAGVTQTPRYLIKTRGQQVTLSCSPISGHRSVSWYQQTPGQGLQFLFEYFSETQRNKGNFPGRFSGRQFSNSRSEMNVSTLELGDSALYLCASSLGVNTGELFFGEGSRLTVL.

The chain recombines TRBV27 with TRBJ2-1; TRBD2 matches at 12 bases. This CDR3 region has 16 residues. CDR1 is MNHEY, CDR2 SMNVEV, per germline (reference sequence). The trim removed 6 bases at V and 7 bases at J, leaving 10 bases unmatched. The CDR3 nucleotides are TGTGCCAGCAGCCGACTAGCGGGAGCGGCAGGGAATGAGCAGTTCTTC. Encoded protein: CASSRLAGAAGNEQFF.

The rearrangement uses TRBV10-1 and TRBJ1-1; a possible D gene is TRBD1 (5 bases). Trimming left V 2 bases short and J 6 bases short, with 16 bases between. The CDR3 totals 15 residues. The germline gives CDR1 WNHNN, CDR2 SYGVQD (reference sequence). CDR3 coding DNA: TGCGCCAGCAGTGAGAGCGGAGGGGTCGTGGCTGAAGCTTTCTTT. As protein: CASSESGGVVAEAFF.

This clone has just one count. V and J are TRBV30 and TRBJ2-2; either TRBD1 or TRBD2 may supply D (5 bases each). CDR3 length equals 12 residues. V was clipped by 5 bases and J by 4 bases, with 8 bases between them. Germline V lookup: CDR1 GTSNPN, CDR2 SVGIG (reference sequence). This CDR3 reads CAWEGLTGELFF. The CDR3 DNA is TGTGCCTGGGAGGGGCTCACCGGGGAGCTGTTTTTT.

J is TRBJ1-1 and V is TRBV5-1; tentatively, D is TRBD1 (5 bases). The germline gives CDR1 SGHRS, CDR2 YFSETQ. The CDR3 spans 14 residues. V was shortened by 4 bases and J by 0 bases, with 10 bases between the two germline ends. Written as DNA, the CDR3 is TGCGCCAGCAGCCTAGGGACGGTGAACACTGAAGCTTTCTTT. Translating it yields CASSLGTVNTEAFF.

The rearrangement joins TRBV4-3 to TRBJ2-5, with D possibly matching TRBD2 (7 bases). Trimming cost V 0 bases and J 1 base, with 12 bases left between them. There are 16 residues in the CDR3. Germline-derived CDR1 and CDR2 are LGHNA and YSLEER. Here the CDR3 reads CASSQDWRGGQETQYF. CDR3 nucleotides: TGCGCCAGCAGCCAAGATTGGAGGGGGGGCCAAGAGACCCAGTACTTC.

The J gene is TRBJ2-1, the V gene TRBV6-6, with D possibly matching TRBD1 (5 bases). Germline CDR1 and CDR2: MNHNY and SVGAGI (reference sequence). Trimming pared 4 bases from V and 10 bases from J, leaving 17 bases between. The CDR3 runs to 14 residues. The CDR3 region is CASSSPSRTQEQFF. CDR3 bases: TGTGCCAGCAGTTCCCCAAGCAGGACACAGGAGCAGTTCTTC.

The rearrangement joins TRBV5-6 to TRBJ2-3; 8 nucleotides match TRBD1. The V segment lost 2 bases and the J segment 7 bases; nucleotides outside the gene matches: 9. The germline gives CDR1 SGHDT, CDR2 YYEEEE. The CDR3 is 15 amino acids. The CDR3 DNA follows: TGTGCCAGCAGCTTCCCGGACAGGGTTGGGAATACGCAGTATTTT. Protein: CASSFPDRVGNTQYF.

Only one count was recorded for this clone. The V gene is TRBV7-2, the J gene TRBJ1-2; 8 bases are shared with TRBD1. V lost 2 bases and J lost 7; bases outside the gene matches: 9. From germline, CDR1 is SGHTA and CDR2 FQGNSA. The CDR3 contains 15 residues. The CDR3 nucleotides are TGTGCCAGCAGCTTACCCCCCGGACAGGGCGGTGGCTACACCTTC. Amino acids: CASSLPPGQGGGYTF.

This chain joins TRBV10-2 and TRBJ2-1; D uncertain. Trimming removed 7 bases from V and 5 bases from J, with 15 bases in between. The CDR3 totals 14 residues. Germline assignment: CDR1 WSHSY and CDR2 SAAADI. Here the CDR3 reads CASKGWFMDNEQFF. CDR3 bases: TGCGCCAGCAAGGGATGGTTTATGGACAATGAGCAGTTCTTC.

This clone was recorded once. The chain has TRBV18 and TRBJ1-6; the D gene is possibly TRBD1 (5 bases). Per germline, CDR1 KGHSH and CDR2 LQKENI. This CDR3 is built from 16 residues. Trimming shortened V by 1 base and J by 7 bases, and 14 bases separated the two germline ends. The CDR3 protein is CASSPLRSRENSPLHF. The CDR3 DNA sequence: TGTGCCAGCTCACCACTAAGAAGCAGGGAAAATTCACCCCTCCACTTT.

The chain employs TRBV9 and TRBJ1-5, with D possibly TRBD1 on 5 matching bases. The CDR3 covers 14 residues. Per germline, CDR1 SGDLS and CDR2 YYNGEE. V was clipped by 0 bases and J by 4 bases, with 8 bases between them. The CDR3 here is CASSVGAGNQPQHF. In nucleotides, the CDR3 is TGTGCCAGCAGCGTAGGGGCAGGGAATCAGCCCCAGCATTTT.

The V gene is TRBV4-1, the J gene TRBJ2-1; TRBD2 aligns across 8 bases. The CDR3 consists of 14 residues. Germline V gives CDR1 MGHRA, CDR2 YSYEKL. V lost 8 bases to trimming and J lost 4 bases; unmatched junction nucleotides: 7. CDR3 DNA: TGCGCCAGCGGCAGGGCTAGCGGGTACAATGAGCAGTTCTTC. It specifies CASGRASGYNEQFF.